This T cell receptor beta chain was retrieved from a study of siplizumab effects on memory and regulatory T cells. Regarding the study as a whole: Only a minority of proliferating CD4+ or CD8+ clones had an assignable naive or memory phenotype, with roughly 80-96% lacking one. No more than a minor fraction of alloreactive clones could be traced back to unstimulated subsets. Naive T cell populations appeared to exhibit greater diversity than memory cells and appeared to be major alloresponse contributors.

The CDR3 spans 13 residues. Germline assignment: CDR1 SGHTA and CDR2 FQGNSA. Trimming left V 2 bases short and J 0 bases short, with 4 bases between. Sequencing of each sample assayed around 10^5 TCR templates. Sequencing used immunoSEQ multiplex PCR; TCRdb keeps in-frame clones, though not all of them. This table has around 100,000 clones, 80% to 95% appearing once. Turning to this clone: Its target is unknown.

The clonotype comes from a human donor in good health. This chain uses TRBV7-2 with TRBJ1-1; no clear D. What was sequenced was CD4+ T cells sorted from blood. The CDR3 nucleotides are TGTGCCAGCAGCTTAATTATGAACACTGAAGCTTTCTTT. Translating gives CASSLIMNTEAFF.